Each of the 13 T cell receptor beta chains below was sequenced from the same sample in a study of T cell changes during pregnancy in multiple sclerosis. Sequenced by immunoSEQ multiplex PCR; TCRdb stores in-frame clones only, minus some. The data contain approximately 85,000 clones, approximately 91% of them singletons. Source: peripheral blood, taken in the first trimester of pregnancy. The origin of the receptors is a female donor with multiple sclerosis, enrolled in a pregnancy study.

V gene TRBV4-2 combines with J gene TRBJ1-4; the match to TRBD1 covers 9 bases. V dropped 3 bases and J dropped 5; count of bases not matched to a gene: 7. Germline loops: CDR1 LGHNA, CDR2 YNFKEQ. The CDR3 length is 16 residues. CDR3: CASSHRSGTGNEKLFF. CDR3 nucleotide sequence: TGTGCCAGCAGCCACAGATCCGGGACAGGGAATGAAAAACTGTTTTTT.

The chain employs TRBV27 and TRBJ2-5, with D perhaps TRBD2 (5 bases). Per germline, CDR1 MNHEY and CDR2 SMNVEV (reference sequence). The V end was cut by 2 bases, the J end by 2 bases, with 15 bases between. There are 16 residues in the CDR3. The CDR3 DNA follows: TGTGCCAGCAGTTTACGGGCCGGGATGGGGCAAGAGACCCAGTACTTC. It translates to CASSLRAGMGQETQYF.

This rearrangement joins TRBV5-1 to TRBJ2-5; 11 bases align to TRBD2. Germline CDR1 SGHRS, CDR2 YFSETQ. The trim removed 1 base at V and 3 bases at J, leaving 14 bases unmatched. The CDR3 is 19 residues long. In DNA, the CDR3 is TGCGCCAGCAGCTTGCCCCCCGGTTTAGCGGGAGGGCCGGAAGAGACCCAGTACTTC. Translation gives CASSLPPGLAGGPEETQYF.

The chain combines TRBV5-1 with TRBJ2-1, with 10 bases fitting TRBD2. The J segment lost 0 bases and the V segment lost 1 base, leaving 10 bases of the junction unmatched. Germline CDR1 SGHRS, CDR2 YFSETQ. The CDR3 loop spans 19 amino acids. This CDR3 reads CASSLIRLAGVGSYNEQFF. The CDR3 region has the DNA TGCGCCAGCAGCTTGATCAGGCTAGCGGGGGTGGGCTCCTACAATGAGCAGTTCTTC.

This clone came up a few times. The chain uses TRBV30 and TRBJ1-5; 7 bases map to TRBD1. J gave up 4 bases and V 2 bases, and 2 bases lay outside the gene matches. The CDR3 totals 13 residues. From germline, CDR1 is GTSNPN and CDR2 SVGIG (reference sequence). CDR3 amino acids: CAWSTGDNQPQHF. CDR3 sequence (DNA): TGTGCCTGGAGTACAGGGGATAATCAGCCCCAGCATTTT.

The CDR3 loop reads CASSQDWGATNEKLFF. CDR3 bases: TGCGCCAGCAGCCAAGATTGGGGCGCAACTAATGAAAAACTGTTTTTT. The chain has TRBV4-1 and TRBJ1-4; weak D call: TRBD1 (5 bases). CDR1 and CDR2 from the germline V gene are MGHRA and YSYEKL. CDR3 length: 16 amino acids. V lost 0 bases and J 0 bases, leaving 8 bases between the germline ends.

The rearrangement links TRBV7-2 to TRBJ2-7; TRBD1 might be the D (6 bases). Germline V gene lookup returns CDR1 SGHTA and CDR2 FQGNSA. This CDR3 has 15 amino acids. Trimming left V 1 base short and J 4 bases short, with 14 bases between. This chain's CDR3 is CASSLDVNRVYEQYF. The DNA of the CDR3 is TGTGCCAGCAGCTTAGATGTGAACAGGGTTTACGAGCAGTACTTC.

The J gene is TRBJ2-3, the V gene TRBV2; 9 bases agree with TRBD2. This CDR3 comprises 14 residues. Per germline, CDR1 SNHLY and CDR2 FYNNEI. The V and J ends lost 7 bases and 3 bases, in that order; junction bases with no gene match: 5. In nucleotides, the CDR3 is TGTGCCAGCAAAGGACTAGCGAGGACAGATACGCAGTATTTT. Amino acid sequence: CASKGLARTDTQYF. The variable domain in full, completed from reference TRBV2 and TRBJ2-3, reads EPEVTQTPSHQVTQMGQEVILRCVPISNHLYFYWYRQILGQKVEFLVSFYNNEISEKSEIFDDQFSVERPDGSNFTLKIRSTKLEDSAMYFCASKGLARTDTQYFGPGTRLTVL.

This rearrangement joins TRBV7-9 to TRBJ2-1, with a tentative D call TRBD2 (5 bases). The CDR3 is made up of 12 amino acids. V was clipped by 4 bases and J by 7 bases, with 8 bases between them. CDR1 is SEHNR and CDR2 is FQNEAQ in the germline V gene (reference sequence). The CDR3 DNA sequence: TGTGCCAGCAGCTGGTCGGGAAATGAGCAGTTCTTC. Its translation: CASSWSGNEQFF.

This clone has only a few counts. This chain joins TRBV5-1 and TRBJ2-1; 10 positions match TRBD1. Germline CDR1 SGHRS, CDR2 YFSETQ. V shed 2 bases, J shed 3 bases, and the junction held 2 bases outside the gene matches. The length of the CDR3 is 15 residues. The CDR3 DNA sequence: TGCGCCAGCAGCTTCGACAGGGGGCTCTACAATGAGCAGTTCTTC. This translates into CASSFDRGLYNEQFF. The full variable domain, its missing parts supplied by reference TRBV5-1 and TRBJ2-1, is KAGVTQTPRYLIKTRGQQVTLSCSPISGHRSVSWYQQTPGQGLQFLFEYFSETQRNKGNFPGRFSGRQFSNSRSEMNVSTLELGDSALYLCASSFDRGLYNEQFFGPGTRLTVL.

The chain is built from TRBV30 and TRBJ1-6; TRBD1 aligns across 11 bases. Germline loops: CDR1 GTSNPN, CDR2 SVGIG (reference sequence). There are 14 residues in the CDR3. V lost 6 bases and J lost 13; bases outside the gene matches: 11. CDR3 sequence (DNA): TGTGCCTGCCGCCTGGGACAGGGGGGGATCCCCCTCCACTTT. Its protein is CACRLGQGGIPLHF.

This chain joins TRBV6-1 and TRBJ1-2; 8 bases map to TRBD1. The germline V gene has CDR1 MNHNS and CDR2 SASEGT. After removal of 1 base from V and 4 bases from J, the junction contained 5 bases not matched to a gene. The CDR3 runs to 15 residues. CDR3 in DNA: TGTGCCAGCAGTGAAGTATCAGGGGGCAGCTATGGCTACACCTTC. Translated, it gives CASSEVSGGSYGYTF.

V is TRBV27 and J is TRBJ1-2, with D maybe TRBD1 (5 bases). The CDR3 covers 12 residues. Per germline, CDR1 MNHEY and CDR2 SMNVEV (reference sequence). Trimming took off 6 bases at V and 5 bases at J, with 10 bases between the two ends. Here the CDR3 reads CASSPGGYGYTF. DNA for the CDR3: TGTGCCAGCAGCCCCGGGGGGTATGGCTACACCTTC.